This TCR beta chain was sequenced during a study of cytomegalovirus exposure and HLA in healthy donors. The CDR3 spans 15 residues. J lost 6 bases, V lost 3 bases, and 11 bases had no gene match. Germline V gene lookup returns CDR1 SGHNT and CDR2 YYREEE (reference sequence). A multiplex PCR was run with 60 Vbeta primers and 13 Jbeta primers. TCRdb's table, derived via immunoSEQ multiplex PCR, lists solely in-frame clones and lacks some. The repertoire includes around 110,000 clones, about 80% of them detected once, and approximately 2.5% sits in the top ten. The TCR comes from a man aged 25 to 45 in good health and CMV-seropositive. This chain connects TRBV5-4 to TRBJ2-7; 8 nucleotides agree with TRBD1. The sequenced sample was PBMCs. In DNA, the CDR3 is TGTGCCAGCAGCTCGCCCGGGACAGGTACCGGCGAGCAGTACTTC. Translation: CASSSPGTGTGEQYF.